Each of the 10 T cell receptor beta chains below was sequenced from the same sample in a study of preoperative IRX-2 immunotherapy in early breast cancer. Documented treatment: preoperative locoregional IRX-2 cytokine immunotherapy. The assay was immunoSEQ multiplex PCR, and TCRdb's table has in-frame clones only and misses some. The sample carries approximately 24,000 clones, about 87% recorded once. The specimen was tumor tissue, collected after IRX-2 immunotherapy. These receptor sequences come from a human donor with breast cancer.

The chain links TRBV19 to TRBJ1-1, with D unclear. V was cut by 3 bases and J by 6 bases, with 11 bases left in between. The CDR3 runs to 13 residues. Germline V lookup: CDR1 LNHDA, CDR2 SQIVND (reference sequence). The CDR3 DNA reads TGTGCCAGTAGTATGGTAGCCAACTCTGAAGCTTTCTTT. Protein: CASSMVANSEAFF.

Only one count was recorded for this clone. The V gene is TRBV9, the J gene TRBJ2-1; no definite D call. Germline V gene data show CDR1 as SGDLS and CDR2 as YYNGEE. Trimming stripped 3 bases from V and 6 bases from J, with 7 bases between. This CDR3 spans 12 amino acids. DNA of the CDR3: TGTGCCAGCAGCGCCACCTTCAATGAGCAGTTCTTC. Residues: CASSATFNEQFF.

The rearrangement uses TRBV6-4 and TRBJ1-5; unclear D gene. The CDR3 consists of 13 residues. V dropped 5 bases and J dropped 5 bases, with 10 bases sitting between them. Germline assignment: CDR1 MRHNA and CDR2 SNTAGT. The CDR3 DNA follows: TGTGCCAGCAGTTACAGTAGGGATCAGCCCCAGCATTTT. This sequence encodes CASSYSRDQPQHF.

The chain recombines TRBV13 with TRBJ1-3; D is unclear. The CDR3 contains 18 residues. V shed 1 base and J shed 2 bases, with 18 bases lying between them. The germline V gene has CDR1 PRHDT and CDR2 FYEKMQ (reference sequence). CDR3 sequence (DNA): TGTGCCAGCAGCTTAGCCCTAACCCGTTCGATTGCTGGAAACACCATATATTTT. This sequence encodes CASSLALTRSIAGNTIYF.

The rearrangement joins TRBV12-5 to TRBJ1-2; D not resolved. The V end was cut by 0 bases, the J end by 10 bases, with 9 bases between. CDR3 length equals 12 residues. The germline V gene encodes CDR1 LGHNT and CDR2 FRNRAP. CDR3 DNA sequence: TGTGCTAGTGGTTTGGTACCGGCCCTCTACACCTTC. As protein: CASGLVPALYTF.

A word on this clone: No DNA is shown, since the ends of the CDR3 on it are uncertain; the CDR3 is the one TCRdb lists. This CDR3 reads CASSLGPGTAPGSCFF. The J gene is TRBJ2-2, the V gene TRBV5-6. CDR1 and CDR2 (germline): SGHDT, YYEEEE. The CDR3 comprises 16 residues, both ends counted.

V is TRBV6-1 and J is TRBJ1-2; the D is unclear. This CDR3 comprises 13 residues. V lost 4 bases, J lost 2 bases, and 8 bases lay in between. In germline, CDR1 is MNHNS, CDR2 SASEGT. The CDR3 sequence: CASSAVGNYGYTF. The CDR3, as DNA: TGTGCCAGCAGTGCGGTGGGGAACTATGGCTACACCTTC.

The rearrangement joins TRBV5-1 to TRBJ1-6; possibly TRBD1 for D (5 bases). From germline, CDR1 is SGHRS and CDR2 YFSETQ. CDR3 size: 15 residues. V was clipped by 3 bases and J by 5 bases, with 12 bases between them. As DNA, the CDR3 is TGCGCCAGCAGCTGGATGACAGCGGATAATTCACCCCTCCACTTT. It specifies CASSWMTADNSPLHF.

J is TRBJ2-1 and V is TRBV29-1, with 9 bases matching TRBD1. Germline V gene data show CDR1 as SQVTM and CDR2 as ANQGSEA. The CDR3 is 15 residues long. The trim removed 7 bases at V and 5 bases at J, leaving 12 bases unmatched. As DNA, the CDR3 is TGCAGCGCCGCGCCGGGACAGGGTTTCGACAATGAGCAGTTCTTC. Protein: CSAAPGQGFDNEQFF.

This chain connects TRBV27 to TRBJ2-3; TRBD1 or TRBD2 may be the D gene (6 bases each). From germline, CDR1 is MNHEY and CDR2 SMNVEV (reference sequence). V lost 6 bases and J lost 9, with 13 bases in between. The CDR3 runs to 12 residues. The CDR3 is CASRNRAGTQYF. The CDR3 DNA reads as TGTGCCAGCAGGAACAGGGCGGGGACGCAGTATTTT.